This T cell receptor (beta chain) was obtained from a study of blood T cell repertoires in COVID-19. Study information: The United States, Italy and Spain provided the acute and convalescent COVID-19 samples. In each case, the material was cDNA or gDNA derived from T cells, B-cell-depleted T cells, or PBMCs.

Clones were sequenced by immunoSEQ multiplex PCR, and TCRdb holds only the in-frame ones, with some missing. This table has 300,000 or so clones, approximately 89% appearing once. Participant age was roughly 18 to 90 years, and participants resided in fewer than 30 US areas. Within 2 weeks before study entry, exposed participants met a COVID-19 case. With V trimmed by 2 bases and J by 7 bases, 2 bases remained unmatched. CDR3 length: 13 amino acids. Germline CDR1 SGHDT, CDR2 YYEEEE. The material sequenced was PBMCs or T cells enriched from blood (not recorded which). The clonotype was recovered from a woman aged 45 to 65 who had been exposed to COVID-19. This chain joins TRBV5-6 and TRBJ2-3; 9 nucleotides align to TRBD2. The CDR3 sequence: CASSFSGGYTQYF. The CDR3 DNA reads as TGTGCCAGCAGCTTTAGCGGGGGTTATACGCAGTATTTT.